A selection of T cell receptor beta chains follows, all from one sample in a study of cytomegalovirus exposure and HLA in healthy donors. Sequenced by immunoSEQ multiplex PCR; TCRdb stores in-frame clones only, minus some. The table includes roughly 120,000 clones, over 8% detected once. The sequenced sample consisted of PBMCs. These receptors were taken from a man younger than 45 in good health and CMV-seronegative. Both conserved end residues are part of each CDR3. The size of a clone is reported for some rows only, either as once, few or many, or as a class for expanded clones.

V	size	J	CDR3
TRBV2	few	TRBJ1-2	CASSLRGIDGYTF
TRBV5-4	NA	TRBJ2-7	CASSSVFPGYEQYF
TRBV10-2	NA	NA	CASSGTEPYEQYF
TRBV4-1	few	TRBJ2-7	CASSQVTGITYEQYF
TRBV18	few	TRBJ1-2	CASSPTGQGYGYTF
TRBV7-8	few	TRBJ2-1	CASSLAAGWVNEQFF
TRBV28	NA	TRBJ1-3	CASSDTRLYF
TRBV15	few	TRBJ1-1	CATSPRQLTEAFF
TRBV7-9	few	TRBJ2-4	CASTPNREGAKNIQYF
TRBV5-1	NA	TRBJ2-7	CASSPGGGYEQYF
TRBV7-2	few	TRBJ1-1	CASSLYTEAFF
TRBV6-5	NA	TRBJ2-3	CASSYSTSGRWDTQYF
TRBV13	few	TRBJ1-1	CASSFRSGNTEAFF
TRBV27	NA	TRBJ1-3	CASSSQISGNTIYF
TRBV5-1	few	TRBJ1-5	CASSLGSGNQPQHF
TRBV7-3	few	TRBJ1-1	CASSLKGGHQNTEAFF
TRBV7-8	few	TRBJ1-5	CASSLSTGVQPQHF
TRBV18	few	TRBJ2-3	CASLSGTSSTDTQYF
TRBV27	NA	TRBJ1-2	CASSSWTGPNYGYTF
TRBV5-1	few	TRBJ2-3	CASSFSGDRTDTQYF
TRBV9	few	TRBJ1-1	CASSVGDRGSTEAFF
TRBV6-1	NA	NA	CASRGTASYEQFF
TRBV30	few	TRBJ1-1	CAWNQGTEAFF
TRBV6-5	NA	TRBJ2-7	CASRSLQGAYEQYF
TRBV7-2	NA	TRBJ1-1	CASSLDRGPKTEAFF
TRBV6-1	few	TRBJ2-5	CASSVQGAETQYF
TRBV30	few	TRBJ2-5	CAWSRGGETQYF